These T cell receptor beta chains were read from a single sample in a study of T cell responses to AZD1222 COVID-19 vaccine. The assay was immunoSEQ multiplex PCR, and TCRdb's table has in-frame clones only and misses some. The sample has roughly 150,000 clones; roughly 87% are singletons. The sequenced sample was peripheral blood, obtained 28 days after the second AZD1222 dose. These receptor sequences come from an adult who received the AZD1222 COVID-19 vaccine. CDR3s include the opening cysteine and the closing phenylalanine or tryptophan. A D gene is named only where the DNA matches it firmly. The listing skips clone size in some rows; elsewhere it reads once, few, many or a size class.

v_call: TRBV24-1
d_call: NA
clone_size: once
j_call: TRBJ2-2
cdr3_aa: CATSDSEDRRRAGELFF
cdr3_nt: NA

v_call: TRBV21-1
d_call: NA
clone_size: NA
j_call: TRBJ1-6
cdr3_aa: CASSNPDRDQGSSYNSPLHF
cdr3_nt: TGTGCCAGCAGCAACCCGGACAGGGACCAAGGGAGCTCCTATAATTCACCCCTCCACTTT

v_call: TRBV9
d_call: TRBD2
clone_size: NA
j_call: TRBJ2-3
cdr3_aa: CASSGAGGTDTQYF
cdr3_nt: TGTGCCAGCTCGGGAGCGGGGGGCACAGATACGCAGTATTTT

v_call: TRBV6-1
d_call: NA
clone_size: NA
j_call: TRBJ1-2
cdr3_aa: CASSDVRNGYTF
cdr3_nt: TGTGCCAGCAGTGACGTCAGGAATGGCTACACCTTC

v_call: TRBV27
d_call: NA
clone_size: NA
j_call: TRBJ2-1
cdr3_aa: CASSPPRQGYNEQFF
cdr3_nt: TGTGCCAGCAGCCCTCCCCGGCAGGGGTACAATGAGCAGTTCTTC

v_call: TRBV18
d_call: TRBD1
clone_size: NA
j_call: TRBJ2-7
cdr3_aa: CASSPAGTGSYEQYF
cdr3_nt: TGTGCCAGCTCGCCGGCCGGGACAGGATCCTACGAGCAGTACTTC

v_call: TRBV3-1/TRBV3-2
d_call: NA
clone_size: few
j_call: TRBJ1-6
cdr3_aa: CASSQAPGSFSPLHF
cdr3_nt: TGTGCCAGCAGCCAAGCCCCGGGGAGTTTTTCACCCCTCCACTTT

v_call: TRBV6-4
d_call: TRBD1
clone_size: once
j_call: TRBJ1-6
cdr3_aa: CASTQGGNSPLHF
cdr3_nt: TGTGCCAGCACCCAGGGGGGAAATTCACCCCTCCACTTT

v_call: TRBV6-5
d_call: NA
clone_size: NA
j_call: TRBJ1-4
cdr3_aa: CASRLYGARLEKLFF
cdr3_nt: TGTGCCAGCAGGTTATACGGCGCACGCCTTGAAAAACTGTTTTTT

v_call: TRBV4-3
d_call: TRBD1
clone_size: NA
j_call: TRBJ1-2
cdr3_aa: CASSQDPTGHYGYTF
cdr3_nt: TGCGCCAGCAGCCAAGACCCGACAGGGCACTATGGCTACACCTTC

v_call: TRBV11-2
d_call: NA
clone_size: once
j_call: TRBJ2-7
cdr3_aa: CASSLEDRAYEQYF
cdr3_nt: TGTGCCAGCAGCTTAGAGGACAGAGCCTACGAGCAGTACTTC

v_call: TRBV14
d_call: NA
clone_size: NA
j_call: TRBJ2-3
cdr3_aa: CASSQVTPKWTDTQYF
cdr3_nt: TGTGCCAGCAGCCAAGTTACGCCTAAATGGACAGATACGCAGTATTTT

v_call: TRBV5-1
d_call: NA
clone_size: NA
j_call: TRBJ1-3
cdr3_aa: CASSEDGAGNTIYF
cdr3_nt: TGCGCCAGCAGCGAGGACGGGGCTGGAAACACCATATATTTT

v_call: TRBV7-9
d_call: NA
clone_size: NA
j_call: TRBJ2-7
cdr3_aa: CASRQAGTGIYEQYF
cdr3_nt: TGTGCCAGCAGGCAAGCCGGGACGGGTATCTACGAGCAGTACTTC

v_call: TRBV11-2
d_call: TRBD1
clone_size: NA
j_call: TRBJ1-1
cdr3_aa: CASSGDRNTEAFF
cdr3_nt: TGTGCCAGCAGCGGGGACAGGAACACTGAAGCTTTCTTT

v_call: TRBV4-2
d_call: NA
clone_size: NA
j_call: TRBJ1-4
cdr3_aa: CASSQDPAGDEKLFF
cdr3_nt: TGTGCCAGCAGCCAAGATCCGGCGGGGGATGAAAAACTGTTTTTT

v_call: TRBV7-9
d_call: NA
clone_size: NA
j_call: TRBJ1-1
cdr3_aa: CASSLVFMNTEAFF
cdr3_nt: TGTGCCAGCAGCTTAGTCTTTATGAACACTGAAGCTTTCTTT

v_call: TRBV18
d_call: NA
clone_size: NA
j_call: TRBJ1-5
cdr3_aa: CASSESQGNDQPQHF
cdr3_nt: TGTGCCAGCTCGGAGAGTCAGGGGAACGATCAGCCCCAGCATTTT

v_call: TRBV10-3
d_call: NA
clone_size: NA
j_call: TRBJ2-7
cdr3_aa: CATGTESSYEQYF
cdr3_nt: TGTGCCACTGGGACGGAGAGCTCCTACGAGCAGTACTTC

v_call: TRBV29-1
d_call: TRBD1
clone_size: NA
j_call: TRBJ1-4
cdr3_aa: CSVTGTGREKLFF
cdr3_nt: TGCAGCGTCACCGGGACAGGAAGGGAAAAACTGTTTTTT

v_call: TRBV7-3
d_call: NA
clone_size: NA
j_call: TRBJ2-7
cdr3_aa: CASSLGHTYEQYF
cdr3_nt: TGTGCCAGCAGCTTAGGACATACCTACGAGCAGTACTTC

v_call: TRBV6-5
d_call: TRBD1
clone_size: NA
j_call: TRBJ1-1
cdr3_aa: CASSIMGQRVEAFF
cdr3_nt: TGTGCCAGCAGTATAATGGGACAGAGAGTCGAAGCTTTCTTT

v_call: TRBV2
d_call: NA
clone_size: NA
j_call: TRBJ1-5
cdr3_aa: CASSQNNQPQHF
cdr3_nt: TGTGCCAGCAGTCAGAACAATCAGCCCCAGCATTTT

v_call: TRBV4-1
d_call: TRBD1
clone_size: NA
j_call: TRBJ2-7
cdr3_aa: CASSQDTGGKGLVYEQYF
cdr3_nt: TGCGCCAGCAGCCAAGACACAGGGGGTAAGGGACTGGTCTACGAGCAGTACTTC